What follows is one T cell receptor beta chain and its context. Its antigen remains unknown. This CDR3 comprises 21 residues. The germline CDR1 and CDR2 sequences are MGHRA and YSYEKL. The V and J ends lost 1 base and 1 base respectively, with 29 bases between them. These data come from a study of cytotoxic CD8 clonotypes in ibrutinib-treated CLL. Study-level information: Samples showed on average around 250,000 productive templates and 80,000 to 100,000 productive rearrangements.

Whole-study findings and limits: Sampling time points were not equivalent between sustained-remission and progressing patients.

Assay used: immunoSEQ multiplex PCR; TCRdb lists only in-frame clones, some missing. The sample holds approximately 130,000 clones, about 85% seen once. The receptor was isolated from a human donor with chronic lymphocytic leukemia. This chain connects TRBV4-1 to TRBJ2-7, with D possibly matching TRBD1 (6 bases). The sample was PBMCs, taken after 24 months of ibrutinib treatment. The CDR3 spells CASSQAFAGVSSTRVSYEQYF. The CDR3 DNA is TGCGCCAGCAGCCAAGCGTTCGCAGGGGTCAGTTCTACCAGAGTGTCCTACGAGCAGTACTTC.